This T cell receptor beta chain was sequenced during a study of blood T cell repertoires in COVID-19. Study as a whole: Sample material is recorded as cDNA or gDNA derived from T cells, B-cell-depleted T cells, or PBMCs.

The trim removed 3 bases at V and 4 bases at J, leaving 10 bases unmatched. The length of the CDR3 is 15 residues. The V gene's germline CDR1 is SGHRS and CDR2 YFSETQ. In the authors' workflow: Researchers report that nucleated cell counts were estimated from reference gene primer amplification. This table comes from immunoSEQ multiplex PCR, and its TCRdb copy is limited to in-frame clones, with some not included. The V and J calls and clone size were taken over from that table, and D and trimming were inferred from the DNA. Of about 360,000 clones in the sample, 70% to 90% were seen once. This TCR derives from a human donor in a cohort sampled during active COVID-19. Specimen: peripheral blood. The chain joins TRBV5-1 to TRBJ2-7; 7 bases are a match to TRBD1. CDR3 sequence reads: CASSSGQWGFYEQYF. DNA of the CDR3: TGCGCCAGCAGCTCGGGACAGTGGGGTTTTTACGAGCAGTACTTC.